This T cell receptor (beta chain) was sequenced for a study of T-cell reconstitution after alpha-beta-depleted transplantation in children (dated by TCRdb to about 2016). For the study in its entirety: Using TCR repertoire profiling, the study quantitatively followed how T-cell immune reconstitution unfolded in children after TCRalphabeta/CD19-depleted allogeneic hematopoietic cell transplantation. What the study reported, not specific to this receptor: About two months after transplant, the apparently early recovery of alphabetaT-cell counts reportedly depended on just several hundred clones that had expanded rapidly and came from non-depleted graft cells. The high TCRbeta diversity at day 60 in some patients was ascribed to recipient T cells and intrathymic progenitors that had survived conditioning. Over the following months the frequencies of hyperexpanded clones went down, and after one year T-cell counts and TCRbeta diversity were mostly credited to newly produced T cells.

With regard to this clonotype: No cognate antigen has been identified for it. Base quality data are lacking; no much larger clone is found one base away.

Relative to germline, V is 0 bases shorter and J is 3 bases shorter, with 10 bases between their ends. Inclusive of the bounding cysteine and phenylalanine, the CDR3 is 14 residues long. Only the CDR3 portion is preserved as DNA: 42 bases, with reading frame beginning at the first base. CDR1 and CDR2, per the germline V gene, are SGHDT and YYEEEE. The library was prepared using PCR. The reads were generated on an Illumina HiSeq 2500. Molecular barcoding was employed in the preparation of TCR libraries, with unique molecular identifiers being used to normalize TCRbeta repertoire quantification. Using fastp trimming at Q25 and MiXCR clonotype assembly, TCRdb reanalyzed the public sequencing data and kept in-frame beta chains. Each record represents a unique CDR3 protein, reported with the most common genes and DNA among its rows. This sample has hundreds of thousands of distinct CDR3 sequences in its table, and approximately 13% of those were observed once. The ten most abundant clones make up over 2% of the sample.

According to the study, the label for this sample's treatment or condition signals: allogeneic hematopoietic cell transplantation with graft depleted of TCRalphabeta T cells and CD19 B cells. The children who served as transplant recipients had been given grafts of TCRalphabeta/CD19-depleted allogeneic hematopoietic cells. This receptor was taken from a male patient younger than 18 who had a stem cell transplant for acute myeloid leukemia, so the T cells may come from the graft donor. The source material was PBMCs, mostly from graft donor cells, sampled 360 days after TCRalphabeta/CD19-depleted stem cell transplant. In this chain, TRBV5-6 is recombined with TRBJ2-7; the D region possibly corresponds to TRBD1 (5 bases align). The CDR3 region reads CASSLVLGVYEQYF. The nucleotides are TGTGCCAGCAGCTTGGTCTTAGGGGTCTACGAGCAGTACTTC.